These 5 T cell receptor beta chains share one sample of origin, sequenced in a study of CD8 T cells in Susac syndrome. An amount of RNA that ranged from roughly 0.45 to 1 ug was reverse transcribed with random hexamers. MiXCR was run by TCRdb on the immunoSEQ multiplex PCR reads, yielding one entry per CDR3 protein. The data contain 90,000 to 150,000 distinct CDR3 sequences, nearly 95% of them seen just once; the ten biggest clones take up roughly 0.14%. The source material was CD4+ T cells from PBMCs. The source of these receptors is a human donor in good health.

CDR3 DNA: TGCAGCGTTTTATTGGAGGGGCGGTACGAGCAGTACTTC. Translating it yields CSVLLEGRYEQYF. The chain is built from TRBV29-1 and TRBJ2-7; D may be TRBD2 (6 bases). The CDR3 is 13 residues long. Germline V CDR1 and CDR2: SQVTM, ANQGSEA. Trimming left V 5 bases short and J 4 bases short, with 15 bases between.

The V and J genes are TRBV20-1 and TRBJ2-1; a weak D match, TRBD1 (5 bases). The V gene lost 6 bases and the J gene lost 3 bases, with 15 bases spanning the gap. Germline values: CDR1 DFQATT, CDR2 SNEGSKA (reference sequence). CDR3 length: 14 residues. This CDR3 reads CSAPDSSLYNEQFF. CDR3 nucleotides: TGCAGTGCCCCAGACAGTTCCCTCTACAATGAGCAGTTCTTC.

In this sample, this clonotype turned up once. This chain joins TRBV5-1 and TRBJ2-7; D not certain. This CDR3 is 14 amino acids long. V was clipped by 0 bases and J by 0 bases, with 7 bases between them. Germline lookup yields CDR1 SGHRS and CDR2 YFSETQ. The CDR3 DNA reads TGCGCCAGCAGCTTGGAGCCCAGCTCCTACGAGCAGTACTTC. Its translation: CASSLEPSSYEQYF.

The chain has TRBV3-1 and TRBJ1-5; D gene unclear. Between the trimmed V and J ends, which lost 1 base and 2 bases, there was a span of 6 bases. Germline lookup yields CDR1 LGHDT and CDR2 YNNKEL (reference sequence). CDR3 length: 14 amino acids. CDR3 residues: CASSQVTGNQPQHF. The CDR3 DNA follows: TGTGCCAGCAGCCAAGTTACAGGCAATCAGCCCCAGCATTTT.

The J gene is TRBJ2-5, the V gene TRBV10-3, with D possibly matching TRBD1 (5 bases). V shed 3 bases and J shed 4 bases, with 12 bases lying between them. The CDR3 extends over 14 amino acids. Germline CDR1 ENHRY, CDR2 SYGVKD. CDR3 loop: CAISDRSGSETQYF. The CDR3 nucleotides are TGTGCCATCAGTGATCGTTCAGGGTCAGAGACCCAGTACTTC.